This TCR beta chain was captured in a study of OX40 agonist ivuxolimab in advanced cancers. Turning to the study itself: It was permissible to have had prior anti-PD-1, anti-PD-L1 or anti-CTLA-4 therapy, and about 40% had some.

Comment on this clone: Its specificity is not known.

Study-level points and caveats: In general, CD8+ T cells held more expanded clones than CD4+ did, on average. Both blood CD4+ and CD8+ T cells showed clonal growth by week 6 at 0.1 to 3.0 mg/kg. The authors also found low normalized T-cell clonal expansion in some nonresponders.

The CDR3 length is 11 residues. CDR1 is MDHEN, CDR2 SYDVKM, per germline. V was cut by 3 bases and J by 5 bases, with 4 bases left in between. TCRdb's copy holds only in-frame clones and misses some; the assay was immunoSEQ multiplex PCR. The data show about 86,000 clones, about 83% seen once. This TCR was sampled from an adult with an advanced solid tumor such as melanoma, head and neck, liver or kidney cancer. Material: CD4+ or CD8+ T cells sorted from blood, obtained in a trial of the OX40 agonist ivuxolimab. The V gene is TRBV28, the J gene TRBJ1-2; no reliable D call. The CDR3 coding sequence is TGTGCCAGCAGTTTTCTATATGGCTACACCTTC. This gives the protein CASSFLYGYTF.